The 30 T cell receptor beta chains presented below share a single source sample, sequenced in a study of OX40 agonist ivuxolimab in advanced cancers. Clones were read by immunoSEQ multiplex PCR, and TCRdb kept only the in-frame ones, dropping some. The sample consists of about 44,000 clones, 90% to 95% of them appearing once. The material sequenced was CD4+ or CD8+ T cells sorted from blood, taken in a trial of the OX40 agonist ivuxolimab. The source is an adult with an advanced solid tumor such as melanoma, head and neck, liver or kidney cancer.

The chain has TRBV5-1 and TRBJ2-3; 9 bases line up with TRBD1. V shed 2 bases, J shed 1 base, and the junction held 2 bases outside the gene matches. The V gene's germline CDR1 is SGHRS and CDR2 YFSETQ. This CDR3 spans 15 amino acids. CDR3 in DNA: TGCGCCAGCAGCTTATGGACAGGGGGCACAGATACGCAGTATTTT. This gives the protein CASSLWTGGTDTQYF.

J is TRBJ2-1 and V is TRBV2, with D hard to call. The germline CDR1 and CDR2 sequences are SNHLY and FYNNEI. With 6 bases removed from V and 6 bases from J, the gap between germline ends came to 9 bases. The CDR3 totals 12 residues. The CDR3 here is CASSPWANEQFF. The DNA of the CDR3 is TGTGCCAGCAGCCCGTGGGCCAATGAGCAGTTCTTC. Filled out from reference TRBV2 and TRBJ2-1, the complete variable domain reads EPEVTQTPSHQVTQMGQEVILRCVPISNHLYFYWYRQILGQKVEFLVSFYNNEISEKSEIFDDQFSVERPDGSNFTLKIRSTKLEDSAMYFCASSPWANEQFFGPGTRLTVL.

The CDR3, as DNA: TGTGCCAGCGGACAGGGGGCCGGGGAAAAACTGTTTTTT. This gives the protein CASGQGAGEKLFF. V and J are TRBV2 and TRBJ1-4; 11 nucleotides match TRBD1. V gave up 8 bases and J gave up 8 bases; unmatched junction bases: 4. Germline V gene lookup returns CDR1 SNHLY and CDR2 FYNNEI. The CDR3 contains 13 residues.

The CDR3 region is CASSGSGGFNEQFF. CDR3 DNA: TGTGCCAGCAGTGGTTCAGGGGGCTTCAATGAGCAGTTCTTC. The chain carries TRBV6-1 and TRBJ2-1; 8 positions match TRBD1. V was pared by 4 bases and J by 6 bases, with 5 bases of the junction left unmatched. In germline, CDR1 is MNHNS, CDR2 SASEGT. CDR3 length: 14 residues.

The V gene is TRBV5-4, the J gene TRBJ2-1; 8 nucleotides match TRBD2. Losses at the gene ends were 5 bases for V and 0 bases for J; bases not matched to a gene: 4. Germline V gene data show CDR1 as SGHNT and CDR2 as YYREEE (reference sequence). The CDR3 has 15 amino acids. The CDR3 DNA follows: TGTGCCAGCAGTCCAAGCGGGAGCTCCTACAATGAGCAGTTCTTC. Amino acids: CASSPSGSSYNEQFF.

The V and J genes are TRBV28 and TRBJ1-1, with D possibly TRBD1 on 6 matching bases. Trimming cost V 8 bases and J 7 bases, with 14 bases left between them. The CDR3 extends over 12 amino acids. The germline V gene has CDR1 MDHEN and CDR2 SYDVKM. CDR3 sequence reads: CASQLTGLEAFF. The CDR3 DNA follows: TGTGCCAGCCAATTGACAGGCCTTGAAGCTTTCTTT.

The rearrangement uses TRBV4-2 and TRBJ1-1; D call uncertain. Trimming left V 0 bases short and J 5 bases short, with 10 bases between. CDR3 length: 14 amino acids. Germline CDR1 LGHNA, CDR2 YNFKEQ. CDR3 nucleotides: TGTGCCAGCAGCCAAGACAGTCGGGGTACTGAAGCTTTCTTT. This gives the protein CASSQDSRGTEAFF.

This chain links TRBV5-1 with TRBJ2-6; D is undetermined. Deletions cut 4 bases from V and 0 bases from J, with 11 bases between. CDR3 size: 16 residues. Per the germline V gene, CDR1 is SGHRS and CDR2 is YFSETQ. CDR3 DNA sequence: TGCGCCAGCAGCCCCGGCAGGACCTCTGGGGCCAACGTCCTGACTTTC. Translation: CASSPGRTSGANVLTF.

The chain recombines TRBV6-5 with TRBJ2-1, with 9 bases that match TRBD2. This CDR3 has 16 amino acids. J gave up 4 bases and V 0 bases, and 4 bases lay outside the gene matches. Germline CDR1 reads MNHEY; CDR2 reads SVGAGI. CDR3 coding DNA: TGTGCCAGCAGTTACTCCGAGACTAGCGGATACAATGAGCAGTTCTTC. Encoded protein: CASSYSETSGYNEQFF.

V gene TRBV2 combines with J gene TRBJ2-7, with D hard to call. Trimming removed 4 bases at V and 2 bases at J, with 18 bases between. CDR3 length equals 16 residues. Germline loops: CDR1 SNHLY, CDR2 FYNNEI. The CDR3: CASSGEVVRRTYEQYF. CDR3 coding DNA: TGTGCCAGCAGTGGTGAGGTGGTCCGAAGGACCTACGAGCAGTACTTC.

V gene TRBV5-5 combines with J gene TRBJ2-7; no reliable D call. The CDR3 covers 13 residues. V lost 4 bases to trimming and J lost 3 bases, with 11 bases between them. Looked up from germline, CDR1 is SGHKS and CDR2 is YYEKEE (reference sequence). CDR3 loop: CASSLRPDYEQYF. The CDR3 nucleotides read TGTGCCAGCAGCCTGCGGCCAGACTACGAGCAGTACTTC.

As DNA, the CDR3 is TGTGCCAGTAGTATCGGTTTACAGGACAATGAGCAGTTCTTC. This translates into CASSIGLQDNEQFF. This chain joins TRBV19 and TRBJ2-1; perhaps TRBD1 as D (5 bases). The CDR3 is 14 amino acids. Germline-derived CDR1 and CDR2 are LNHDA and SQIVND (reference sequence). V was clipped by 3 bases and J by 5 bases, with 11 bases between them. The variable domain in full, completed from reference TRBV19 and TRBJ2-1, reads DGGITQSPKYLFRKEGQNVTLSCEQNLNHDAMYWYRQDPGQGLRLIYYSQIVNDFQKGDIAEGYSVSREKKESFPLTVTSAQKNPTAFYLCASSIGLQDNEQFFGPGTRLTVL.

The gene calls are TRBV11-3 and TRBJ2-2, with D unclear. There are 12 residues in the CDR3. The V gene lost 4 bases and the J gene lost 7 bases, with 7 bases spanning the gap. Looked up from germline, CDR1 is SGHNT and CDR2 is YENEEA. CDR3 sequence reads: CASSSNRGELFF. CDR3 bases: TGTGCCAGCAGCTCGAACCGCGGGGAGCTGTTTTTT.

This chain links TRBV30 with TRBJ2-5, with a tentative D call TRBD1 (5 bases). Trimming removed 2 bases from V and 2 bases from J, with 12 bases in between. The CDR3 spans 14 residues. Germline-derived CDR1 and CDR2 are GTSNPN and SVGIG (reference sequence). In nucleotides, the CDR3 is TGTGCCTGGAGTTCTGACAGAAATCAAGAGACCCAGTACTTC. Its translation is CAWSSDRNQETQYF.

The V and J genes are TRBV15 and TRBJ1-3; no firm D call. The CDR3 totals 16 residues. V was shortened by 0 bases and J by 0 bases, with 9 bases between the two germline ends. CDR1 LNHNV and CDR2 YYDKDF come from the germline V gene (reference sequence). The DNA of the CDR3 is TGTGCCACCAGCAGAGAGGAGGATGGCTCTGGAAACACCATATATTTT. Translating gives CATSREEDGSGNTIYF.

V and J are TRBV27 and TRBJ1-1; the match to TRBD1 covers 9 bases. Germline V gives CDR1 MNHEY, CDR2 SMNVEV (reference sequence). Trimming removed 6 bases from V and 2 bases from J; junction bases left unmatched: 4. The CDR3 covers 14 residues. The DNA for the CDR3 is TGTGCCAGCAGGTTACAGGGGGCTAACACTGAAGCTTTCTTT. Protein product: CASRLQGANTEAFF.

The rearrangement uses TRBV11-2 and TRBJ1-5, with D hard to call. Trimming removed 1 base from V and 2 bases from J, with 6 bases in between. The CDR3 loop spans 14 amino acids. From germline, CDR1 is SGHAT and CDR2 FQNNGV. Written as DNA, the CDR3 is TGTGCCAGCAGCTTAGGGCTGGGCAATCAGCCCCAGCATTTT. It yields the protein CASSLGLGNQPQHF.

This chain links TRBV27 with TRBJ1-2, with D hard to call. The CDR3 consists of 13 residues. The germline V gene has CDR1 MNHEY and CDR2 SMNVEV (reference sequence). The V end was cut by 6 bases, the J end by 5 bases, with 13 bases between. CDR3 sequence: CASSSFMGYGYTF. The CDR3 DNA is TGTGCCAGCAGCTCGTTCATGGGATATGGCTACACCTTC.

V usage is TRBV6-1 and J usage is TRBJ2-1, with 7 bases matching TRBD2. The length of the CDR3 is 14 residues. Per germline, CDR1 MNHNS and CDR2 SASEGT. The V and J ends lost 4 bases and 4 bases, in that order; junction bases with no gene match: 4. The CDR3 sequence is CASSGLADYNEQFF. The CDR3 DNA follows: TGTGCCAGCAGTGGGCTAGCGGATTACAATGAGCAGTTCTTC.

This clone is medium-sized within its sample. Here the CDR3 reads CASKGRGSGNEQFF. DNA of the CDR3: TGTGCCAGCAAGGGGAGGGGCAGCGGCAATGAGCAGTTCTTC. The genes are TRBV11-3 and TRBJ2-1, with 7 bases fitting TRBD2. V gave up 7 bases and J gave up 6 bases; unmatched junction bases: 9. This CDR3 spans 14 amino acids. Looked up from germline, CDR1 is SGHNT and CDR2 is YENEEA.

This rearrangement joins TRBV9 to TRBJ1-4; 9 positions agree with TRBD1. CDR1 and CDR2 (germline): SGDLS, YYNGEE. CDR3 length: 14 residues. V lost 4 bases, J lost 5 bases, and 3 bases stayed unmatched. This CDR3 reads CASSQTGGNEKLFF. CDR3 nucleotide sequence: TGTGCCAGCAGCCAGACAGGGGGGAATGAAAAACTGTTTTTT.

The CDR3: CASSPPQLSNYGYTF. The CDR3 DNA follows: TGTGCCAGCTCACCACCTCAACTGAGCAACTATGGCTACACCTTC. V gene TRBV18 combines with J gene TRBJ1-2, with D uncertain. With 0 bases removed from V and 2 bases from J, the gap between germline ends came to 10 bases. Germline V gene sequence: CDR1 KGHSH, CDR2 LQKENI. This CDR3 contains 15 residues.

The gene calls are TRBV13 and TRBJ2-3, with D uncertain. Trimming took off 0 bases at V and 4 bases at J, with 5 bases between the two ends. The CDR3 length is 13 residues. CDR1 and CDR2 (germline): PRHDT, FYEKMQ (reference sequence). The CDR3 DNA reads TGTGCCAGCAGCTTAGGCCCCGCAGATACGCAGTATTTT. This translates into CASSLGPADTQYF.

Concerning this clone itself: The junction departs from the called germline gene at one end, perhaps through a read error. Within the sample, other DNA sequences also encode this same CDR3. V and J are TRBV15 and TRBJ1-1, with 9 bases matching TRBD1. The germline gives CDR1 LNHNV, CDR2 YYDKDF (reference sequence). The CDR3 runs 15 residues. DNA of the CDR3: TGTGCCACCAGCAGGGACAGGGGCCCGCTCACTGAAGCCTTCTTT. Translated, it gives CATSRDRGPLTEAFF.

The rearrangement joins TRBV19 to TRBJ2-7; tentative D call: TRBD1 (9 bases). Trimming stripped 4 bases from V and 7 bases from J, with 17 bases between. CDR3 size: 14 residues. Germline CDR1 reads LNHDA; CDR2 reads SQIVND (reference sequence). The CDR3 bases are TGTGCCAGTAGTAAAGGGACAGGGACTAGGGAGCAGTACTTC. Its protein product is CASSKGTGTREQYF.

The chain links TRBV19 to TRBJ2-3; TRBD2 agrees at 9 bases. With 1 base clipped from V and 6 bases from J, the junction kept 8 bases outside the gene matches. The germline V gene encodes CDR1 LNHDA and CDR2 SQIVND (reference sequence). This CDR3 contains 16 residues. The chain's CDR3 is CASSIGSGSLTDTQYF. The DNA for the CDR3 is TGTGCCAGTAGTATAGGTAGCGGGAGCCTAACGGATACGCAGTATTTT.

The CDR3 loop reads CAHPARECHEQYF. CDR3 sequence (DNA): TGTGCCCACCCGGCGCGGGAGTGCCACGAGCAGTACTTC. This chain links TRBV19 with TRBJ2-7, with 7 bases matching TRBD2. Germline CDR1 reads LNHDA; CDR2 reads SQIVND (reference sequence). The V and J ends lost 11 bases and 5 bases, in that order; junction bases with no gene match: 12. The CDR3 spans 13 residues.

The chain joins TRBV30 to TRBJ2-1, with D possibly TRBD2 on 5 matching bases. Germline CDR1 GTSNPN, CDR2 SVGIG (reference sequence). The CDR3 runs to 16 residues. Trimming stripped 1 base from V and 0 bases from J, with 13 bases between. DNA of the CDR3: TGTGCCTGGAGTGGCGAGGGAAGTCACTCCTACAATGAGCAGTTCTTC. It translates to CAWSGEGSHSYNEQFF.

This clone was seen just once. The rearrangement joins TRBV2 to TRBJ2-3; D possibly corresponds to TRBD2 (7 bases). CDR1 is SNHLY, CDR2 FYNNEI, per germline. V was cut by 7 bases and J by 2 bases, with 16 bases left in between. This CDR3 is built from 15 residues. This chain's CDR3 is CASTGGGGITDTQYF. The CDR3 DNA follows: TGTGCCAGCACCGGAGGGGGAGGGATCACAGATACGCAGTATTTT. Together with reference TRBV2 and TRBJ2-3, the CDR3 gives the full variable domain: EPEVTQTPSHQVTQMGQEVILRCVPISNHLYFYWYRQILGQKVEFLVSFYNNEISEKSEIFDDQFSVERPDGSNFTLKIRSTKLEDSAMYFCASTGGGGITDTQYFGPGTRLTVL.

The chain links TRBV9 to TRBJ1-2; D is perhaps TRBD1 (5 bases). V lost 3 bases to trimming and J lost 4 bases, with 13 bases between them. The CDR3 runs 14 residues. Germline CDR1 SGDLS, CDR2 YYNGEE. CDR3 DNA: TGTGCCAGCAGCGGGGGGAAGGGACTCTATGGCTACACCTTC. Translated, it gives CASSGGKGLYGYTF.